These 16 T cell receptor beta chains were all obtained from the same sample, sequenced in a study of shared clonotypes between healthy human individuals. This table comes from immunoSEQ multiplex PCR, and its TCRdb copy is limited to in-frame clones, with some not included. The sample has around 530,000 clones; roughly 79% are singletons. Sequencing was carried out using PBMCs. The receptors shown here come from a woman in her 40s in good health. Some clones in this sample may be carry-over from other donors' samples.

The chain combines TRBV2 with TRBJ1-1, with TRBD1 matching over 8 bases. V lost 5 bases to trimming and J lost 1 base; unmatched junction nucleotides: 6. The CDR3 totals 15 residues. Germline V gene lookup returns CDR1 SNHLY and CDR2 FYNNEI. DNA for the CDR3: TGTGCCAGCAGTCCTTACAGGGGGGCGAACACTGAAGCTTTCTTT. This sequence encodes CASSPYRGANTEAFF. The full variable domain, in which reference TRBV2 and TRBJ1-1 provide the parts outside the CDR3, is EPEVTQTPSHQVTQMGQEVILRCVPISNHLYFYWYRQILGQKVEFLVSFYNNEISEKSEIFDDQFSVERPDGSNFTLKIRSTKLEDSAMYFCASSPYRGANTEAFFGQGTRLTVV.

The rearrangement joins TRBV28 to TRBJ2-7; 8 bases are shared with TRBD1. CDR3 size: 14 residues. The V segment lost 6 bases and the J segment 6 bases; nucleotides outside the gene matches: 10. CDR1 is MDHEN, CDR2 SYDVKM, per germline. CDR3 amino acids: CASRSGGAPCEQYF. The CDR3 coding sequence is TGTGCCAGCAGGTCAGGGGGCGCACCCTGCGAGCAGTACTTC.

The rearrangement uses TRBV6-4 and TRBJ2-3; D is unclear. This CDR3 is built from 14 residues. Trimming shortened V by 6 bases and J by 5 bases, and 15 bases separated the two germline ends. CDR1 is MRHNA, CDR2 SNTAGT, per germline. CDR3: CASSQTWGIDTQYF. The CDR3, as DNA: TGTGCCAGCAGCCAGACTTGGGGAATAGATACGCAGTATTTT.

This clone appeared a few times. The chain combines TRBV19 with TRBJ1-2; weak D call: TRBD1 (5 bases). V lost 5 bases to trimming and J lost 4 bases, with 29 bases between them. CDR1 and CDR2 (germline): LNHDA, SQIVND (reference sequence). The CDR3 length is 19 residues. The CDR3 is CASSPPWGGSQAFGYGYTF. CDR3 nucleotide sequence: TGTGCCAGTAGTCCGCCCTGGGGTGGGTCACAGGCGTTCGGCTATGGCTACACCTTC. The full variable domain, its missing parts supplied by reference TRBV19 and TRBJ1-2, is DGGITQSPKYLFRKEGQNVTLSCEQNLNHDAMYWYRQDPGQGLRLIYYSQIVNDFQKGDIAEGYSVSREKKESFPLTVTSAQKNPTAFYLCASSPPWGGSQAFGYGYTFGSGTRLTVV.

The chain couples TRBV5-1 to TRBJ1-2; D unclear. The CDR3 spans 14 residues. V was shortened by 0 bases and J by 4 bases, with 10 bases between the two germline ends. Germline CDR1 is SGHRS and CDR2 is YFSETQ. The chain's CDR3 is CASSLDSLLYGYTF. The CDR3 DNA reads as TGCGCCAGCAGCTTGGATAGCCTACTCTATGGCTACACCTTC.

This clone was observed a few times. One base away lies a much larger clone, so this may be a sequencing read error. The rearrangement links TRBV5-5 to TRBJ2-7; unclear D gene. This CDR3 region has 13 residues. Germline V gene sequence: CDR1 SGHKS, CDR2 YYEKEE (reference sequence). The CDR3 protein is CTSSSAPGREQYF. The CDR3, as DNA: TGTACCAGCAGCTCGGCCCCCGGAAGGGAGCAGTACTTC.

V is TRBV7-2 and J is TRBJ1-3; no clear D gene. This CDR3 has 15 amino acids. Per germline, CDR1 SGHTA and CDR2 FQGNSA. V lost 1 base, J lost 4 bases, and 11 bases lay in between. This chain's CDR3 is CASSLGPAGGNTIYF. CDR3 nucleotide sequence: TGTGCCAGCAGCTTAGGTCCAGCGGGCGGAAACACCATATATTTT.

The chain carries TRBV5-7 and TRBJ2-5; D is tentatively TRBD1 or TRBD2 (6 bases each). TRBV5-7 is reported as an ORF; its role is uncertain. Trimming left V 3 bases short and J 11 bases short, with 23 bases between. The CDR3 runs 15 residues. The CDR3 loop reads CASSCNREELFEQYF. The CDR3 DNA sequence: TGTGCCAGCAGCTGTAACAGGGAGGAACTGTTTGAGCAGTACTTC.

The CDR3 protein is CASSVAGRGDNTEAFF. The CDR3 coding sequence is TGTGCCAGCAGCGTAGCGGGACGAGGGGACAACACTGAAGCTTTCTTT. The chain joins TRBV9 to TRBJ1-1; TRBD1 might be the D (5 bases). Per germline, CDR1 SGDLS and CDR2 YYNGEE. Between the trimmed V and J ends, which lost 0 bases and 2 bases, there was a span of 14 bases. The CDR3 is 16 amino acids.

The V gene is TRBV4-1, the J gene TRBJ1-1; a possible D gene is TRBD1 (5 bases). The germline V gene has CDR1 MGHRA and CDR2 YSYEKL. The V end lost 4 bases, the J end lost 9 bases, and 24 bases lay between the germline ends. The CDR3 totals 16 residues. As DNA, the CDR3 is TGCGCCAGCAGCCCCACGTCCCAGGGTCACCCTGGGCAAGCTTTCTTT. Translated, it gives CASSPTSQGHPGQAFF.

The chain combines TRBV10-2 with TRBJ2-5, with 8 bases matching TRBD2. The J call is uncertain, as TRBJ2-7 better fits the DNA end. The CDR3 is 16 amino acids. Germline CDR1 reads WSHSY; CDR2 reads SAAADI. CDR3 bases: TGCGCCAGCAGTGGTTCACTAGCGGATAGCTCCTACGAGCAGTACTTC. Its protein is CASSGSLADSSYEQYF.

The rearrangement uses TRBV10-3 and TRBJ2-7, with 9 bases aligning to TRBD1. The ends lost 4 bases at V and 2 bases at J; junction bases unmatched: 3. CDR1 and CDR2 (germline): ENHRY, SYGVKD. The CDR3 has 14 residues. The CDR3 loop is CAISGGQGAYEQYF. As DNA, the CDR3 is TGTGCCATCAGTGGGGGACAGGGTGCCTACGAGCAGTACTTC.

On this clone itself: This is likely an artifact of a read error, given a far larger clone one base away. The CDR3 DNA reads as TGTGCCAGCACCCAGACTGGCGGAGGGGACAATGAGCAGTTCTTC. It specifies CASTQTGGGDNEQFF. This chain joins TRBV27 and TRBJ2-1; maybe TRBD2 (6 bases). This CDR3 contains 15 residues. Trimming took off 7 bases at V and 5 bases at J, with 18 bases between the two ends. Germline values: CDR1 MNHEY, CDR2 SMNVEV (reference sequence).

V and J are TRBV27 and TRBJ1-2; tentatively, D is TRBD1 (5 bases). CDR1 and CDR2 from the germline V gene are MNHEY and SMNVEV (reference sequence). The CDR3 loop spans 16 amino acids. Trimming cost V 0 bases and J 1 base, with 12 bases left between them. DNA for the CDR3: TGTGCCAGCAGTTTATCGCATCGGGGGGATAACTATGGCTACACCTTC. It is translated as CASSLSHRGDNYGYTF.

This clone is a singleton in its sample. The rearrangement links TRBV6-6 to TRBJ1-1; TRBD1 might be the D (6 bases). Germline CDR1 is MNHNY and CDR2 is SVGAGI (reference sequence). Trimming cost V 2 bases and J 3 bases, with 7 bases left between them. The CDR3 is 13 residues long. The CDR3 reads CASSYDRYTEAFF. The CDR3, as DNA: TGTGCCAGCAGTTACGACAGGTACACTGAAGCTTTCTTT.

Regarding this clone: One end of the junction fails to match germline, which may point to a read error. This sample also contains other DNA sequences that code for the same CDR3. The chain couples TRBV16 to TRBJ1-4; D may be TRBD1 (5 bases). The V gene's germline CDR1 is KGHSY and CDR2 FQNENV. This CDR3 is 15 amino acids long. The CDR3 DNA reads as TGTGCCAGCAGCGACCGAGGGACTGAGAATGAAAAGCTGTTTTTT. This gives the protein CASSDRGTENEKLFF.